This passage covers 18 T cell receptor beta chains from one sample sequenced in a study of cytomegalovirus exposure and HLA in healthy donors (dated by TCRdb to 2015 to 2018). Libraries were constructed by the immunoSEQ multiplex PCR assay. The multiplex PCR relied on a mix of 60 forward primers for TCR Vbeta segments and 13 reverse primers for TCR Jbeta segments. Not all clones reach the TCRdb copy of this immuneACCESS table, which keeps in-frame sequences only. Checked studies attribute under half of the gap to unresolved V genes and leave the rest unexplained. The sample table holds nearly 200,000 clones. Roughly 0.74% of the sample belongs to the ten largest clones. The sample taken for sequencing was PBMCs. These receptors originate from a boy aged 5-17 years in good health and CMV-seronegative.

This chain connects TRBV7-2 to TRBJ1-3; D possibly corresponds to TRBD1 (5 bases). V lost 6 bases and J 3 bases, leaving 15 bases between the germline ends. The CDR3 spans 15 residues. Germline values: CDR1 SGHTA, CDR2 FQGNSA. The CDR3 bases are TGTGCCAGCAGTTCGCCTGGGGGGGATGGAAACACCATATATTTT. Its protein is CASSSPGGDGNTIYF.

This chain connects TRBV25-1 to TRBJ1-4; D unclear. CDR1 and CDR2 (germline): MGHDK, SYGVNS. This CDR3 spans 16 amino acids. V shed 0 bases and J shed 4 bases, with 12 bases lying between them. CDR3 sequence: CASSEYGGQFNEKLFF. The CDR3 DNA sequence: TGTGCCAGCAGTGAATATGGTGGGCAGTTTAATGAAAAACTGTTTTTT.

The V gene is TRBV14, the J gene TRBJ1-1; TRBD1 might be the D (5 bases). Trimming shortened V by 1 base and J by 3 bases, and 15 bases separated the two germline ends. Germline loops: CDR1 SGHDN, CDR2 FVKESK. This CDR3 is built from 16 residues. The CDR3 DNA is TGTGCCAGCAGCCAAGGGGTGTGGCGGGGGGACACTGAAGCTTTCTTT. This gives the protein CASSQGVWRGDTEAFF.

The CDR3: CASSPMGGLEKLFF. In DNA form, the CDR3 reads TGTGCCAGCAGCCCGATGGGGGGTTTGGAAAAACTGTTTTTT. The chain combines TRBV6-5 with TRBJ1-4, with D tentatively TRBD1 (5 bases). Germline values: CDR1 MNHEY, CDR2 SVGAGI. The CDR3 length is 14 residues. Trimming removed 6 bases from V and 8 bases from J, with 16 bases in between.

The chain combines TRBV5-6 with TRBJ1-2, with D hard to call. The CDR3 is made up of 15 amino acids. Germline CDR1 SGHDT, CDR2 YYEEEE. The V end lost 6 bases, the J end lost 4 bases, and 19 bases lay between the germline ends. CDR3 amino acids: CASKGQTFFAYGYTF. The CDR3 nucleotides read TGTGCCAGCAAAGGTCAGACTTTTTTTGCCTATGGCTACACCTTC.

The CDR3 region is CASSQVSQPSEETQYF. DNA of the CDR3: TGCGCCAGCAGCCAAGTTTCCCAGCCCAGCGAAGAGACCCAGTACTTC. V is TRBV4-1 and J is TRBJ2-5, with D hard to call. The CDR3 has 16 residues. Germline V gives CDR1 MGHRA, CDR2 YSYEKL. Deletions cut 1 base from V and 3 bases from J, with 15 bases between.

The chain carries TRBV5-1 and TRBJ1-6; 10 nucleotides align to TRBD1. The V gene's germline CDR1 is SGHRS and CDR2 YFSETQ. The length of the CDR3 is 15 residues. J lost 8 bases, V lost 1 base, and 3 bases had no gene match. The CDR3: CASSLLGTGDSPLHF. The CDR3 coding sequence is TGCGCCAGCAGCTTGTTAGGGACAGGGGATTCACCCCTCCACTTT.

CDR3 nucleotide sequence: TGCGCCAGCAGCTTGGATGGGGCCAACTATGGCTACACCTTC. Translating gives CASSLDGANYGYTF. The chain is built from TRBV5-1 and TRBJ1-2, with D possibly matching TRBD1 (5 bases). There are 14 residues in the CDR3. Germline V CDR1 and CDR2: SGHRS, YFSETQ. V shed 0 bases and J shed 2 bases, with 8 bases lying between them.

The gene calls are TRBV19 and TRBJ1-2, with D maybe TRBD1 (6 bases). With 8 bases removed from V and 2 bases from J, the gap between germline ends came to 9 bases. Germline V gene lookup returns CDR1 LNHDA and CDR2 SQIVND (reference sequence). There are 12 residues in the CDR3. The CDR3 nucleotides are TGTGCCAGTCGGGACATAAACTATGGCTACACCTTC. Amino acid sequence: CASRDINYGYTF.

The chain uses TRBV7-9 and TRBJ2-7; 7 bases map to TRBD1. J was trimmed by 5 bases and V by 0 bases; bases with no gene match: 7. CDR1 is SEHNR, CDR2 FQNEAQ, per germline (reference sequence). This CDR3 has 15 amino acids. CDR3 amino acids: CASSLARDSRNEQYF. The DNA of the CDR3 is TGTGCCAGCAGCTTAGCCCGGGACAGCCGGAACGAGCAGTACTTC.

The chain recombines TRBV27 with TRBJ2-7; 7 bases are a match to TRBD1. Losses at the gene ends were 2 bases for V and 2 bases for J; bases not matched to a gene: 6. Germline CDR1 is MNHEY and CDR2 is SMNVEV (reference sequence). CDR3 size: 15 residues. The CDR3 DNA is TGTGCCAGCAGTTTAAAACCGGGACAGACCTACGAGCAGTACTTC. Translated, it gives CASSLKPGQTYEQYF.

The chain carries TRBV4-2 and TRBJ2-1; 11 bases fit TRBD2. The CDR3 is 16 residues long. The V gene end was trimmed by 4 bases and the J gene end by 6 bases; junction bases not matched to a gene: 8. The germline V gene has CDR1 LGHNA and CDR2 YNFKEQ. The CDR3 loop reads CASSLTTSGVFNEQFF. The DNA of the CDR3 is TGTGCCAGCAGCCTGACGACTAGCGGGGTTTTCAATGAGCAGTTCTTC.

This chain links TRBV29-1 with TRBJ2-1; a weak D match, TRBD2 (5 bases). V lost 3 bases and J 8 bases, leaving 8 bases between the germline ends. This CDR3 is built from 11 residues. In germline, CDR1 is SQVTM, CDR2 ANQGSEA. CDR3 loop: CSVEDGDEQFF. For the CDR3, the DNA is TGCAGCGTTGAGGACGGGGATGAGCAGTTCTTC.

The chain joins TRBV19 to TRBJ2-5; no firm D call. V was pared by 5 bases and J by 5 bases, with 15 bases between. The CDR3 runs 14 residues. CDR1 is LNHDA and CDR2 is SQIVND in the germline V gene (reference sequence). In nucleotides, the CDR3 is TGTGCCAGTAGTCCCCCCGGCACCGGGGAGACCCAGTACTTC. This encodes CASSPPGTGETQYF.

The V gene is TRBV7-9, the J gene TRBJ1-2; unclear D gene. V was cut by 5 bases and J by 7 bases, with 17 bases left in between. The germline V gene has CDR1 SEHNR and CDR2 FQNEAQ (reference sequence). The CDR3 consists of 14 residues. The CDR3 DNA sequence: TGTGCCAGCAGCCCAGATGGCAGTCATGTTGGCTACACCTTC. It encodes CASSPDGSHVGYTF.

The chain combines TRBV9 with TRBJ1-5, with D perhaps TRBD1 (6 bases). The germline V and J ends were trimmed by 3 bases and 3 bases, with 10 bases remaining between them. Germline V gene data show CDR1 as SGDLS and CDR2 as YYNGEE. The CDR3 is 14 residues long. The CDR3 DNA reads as TGTGCCAGCAGCGGGGGACAAGTCAATCAGCCCCAGCATTTT. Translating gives CASSGGQVNQPQHF.

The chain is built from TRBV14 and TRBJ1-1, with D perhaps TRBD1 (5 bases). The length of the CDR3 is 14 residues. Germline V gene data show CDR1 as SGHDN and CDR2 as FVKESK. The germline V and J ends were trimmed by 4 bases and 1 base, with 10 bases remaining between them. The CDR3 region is CASSRGRENTEAFF. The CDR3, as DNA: TGTGCCAGCAGCCGCGGCAGGGAGAACACTGAAGCTTTCTTT.

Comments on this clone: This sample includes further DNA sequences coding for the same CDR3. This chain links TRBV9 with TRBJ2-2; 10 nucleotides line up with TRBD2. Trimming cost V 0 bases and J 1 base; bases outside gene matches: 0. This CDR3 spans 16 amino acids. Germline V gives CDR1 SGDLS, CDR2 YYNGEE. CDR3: CASSVGLAGNTGELFF. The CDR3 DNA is TGTGCCAGCAGCGTAGGACTAGCGGGGAACACCGGGGAGCTGTTTTTT. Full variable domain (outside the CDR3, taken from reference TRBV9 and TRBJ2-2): DSGVTQTPKHLITATGQRVTLRCSPRSGDLSVYWYQQSLDQGLQFLIQYYNGEERAKGNILERFSAQQFPDLHSELNLSSLELGDSALYFCASSVGLAGNTGELFFGEGSRLTVL.